The rows below give T cell receptor beta chains drawn from one sample of a study of T cell responses to AZD1222 COVID-19 vaccine. Profiled with immunoSEQ multiplex PCR; TCRdb holds only in-frame clones, not every one. The table shows about 170,000 clones, with just under 90% occurring only once. The sample here was peripheral blood, taken 28 days after the second dose of the MenACWY control vaccine. The origin of the receptors is an adult who received the MenACWY meningococcal vaccine as a control. CDR3s include the opening cysteine and the closing phenylalanine or tryptophan. D genes are given only for firm matches. Clone size is not always given. Where it is, it says once, few, many or a class for expanded clones.

len | j_gene | v_gene | abundance | d_gene | CDR3aa | CDR3nt
16 | TRBJ2-2 | TRBV7-2 | NA | NA | CASSPRAQIPTGELFF | TGTGCCAGCAGCCCGCGTGCGCAGATACCCACCGGGGAGCTGTTTTTT
15 | TRBJ2-6 | TRBV19 | NA | NA | CASSISEKGANVLTF | TGTGCCAGTAGTATTAGCGAGAAAGGGGCCAACGTCCTGACTTTC
18 | TRBJ2-4 | TRBV7-9 | NA | TRBD2 | CASSLATSGRLVKNIQYF | TGTGCCAGCAGCTTAGCGACTAGCGGGAGGTTGGTCAAAAACATTCAGTACTTC
13 | TRBJ2-1 | TRBV7-2 | NA | NA | CASSTMDENEQFF | TGTGCCAGCAGCACCATGGACGAGAATGAGCAGTTCTTC
15 | TRBJ1-1 | TRBV5-4 | NA | NA | CASSLEARGNTEAFF | TGTGCCAGCAGCTTAGAGGCCAGGGGGAACACTGAAGCTTTCTTT
14 | TRBJ1-1 | TRBV5-4 | once | NA | CASSFQGGATEAFF | TGTGCCAGCAGCTTCCAGGGTGGAGCCACTGAAGCTTTCTTT
17 | TRBJ1-6 | TRBV30 | NA | NA | CAWSNPGASSYNSPLHF | TGTGCCTGGAGTAACCCAGGGGCGAGCTCCTATAATTCACCCCTCCACTTT
10 | TRBJ2-1 | TRBV6-6 | NA | NA | CASNYNEQFF | TGTGCCAGCAACTACAATGAGCAGTTCTTC
15 | TRBJ2-6 | TRBV5-1 | NA | NA | CASSSQGSGANVLTF | TGCGCCAGCAGCTCACAGGGCTCTGGGGCCAACGTCCTGACTTTC
14 | TRBJ2-2 | TRBV19 | NA | TRBD1 | CASYRDSNTGELFF | TGTGCCAGCTACCGGGACAGCAACACCGGGGAGCTGTTTTTT
17 | TRBJ1-2 | TRBV5-4 | NA | TRBD1 | CASSSWGIRQGNDGYTF | TGTGCCAGCAGCTCTTGGGGGATCCGACAGGGGAATGATGGCTACACCTTC
15 | TRBJ1-1 | TRBV5-6 | NA | NA | CASSYYVGAGTEAFF | TGTGCCAGCAGCTATTATGTGGGGGCGGGAACTGAAGCTTTCTTT
16 | TRBJ2-7 | TRBV27 | NA | TRBD1 | CASSFHDRGRAHEQYF | TGTGCCAGCAGTTTCCACGACAGGGGGCGCGCCCACGAGCAGTACTTC
12 | TRBJ2-7 | TRBV6-2/TRBV6-3 | NA | NA | CASSQTFHEQYF | TGTGCCAGCAGTCAAACGTTCCACGAGCAGTACTTC
13 | TRBJ1-2 | TRBV5-1 | NA | NA | CASSPIEEYGYTF | TGCGCCAGCAGCCCAATCGAAGAGTATGGCTACACCTTC
11 | TRBJ2-7 | TRBV5-6 | NA | NA | CASSQTDEQYF | TGTGCCAGCAGCCAGACTGACGAGCAGTACTTC
13 | TRBJ2-4 | TRBV5-1 | NA | TRBD2 | CASSFSGEDIQYF | TGCGCCAGCAGCTTTAGCGGGGAGGACATTCAGTACTTC
15 | TRBJ2-1 | TRBV19 | NA | TRBD2 | CASSILALADNEQFF | TGTGCCAGTAGTATCCTGGCGCTAGCGGACAATGAGCAGTTCTTC
14 | TRBJ1-1 | TRBV30 | NA | NA | CAWSVKGEGTEAFF | TGTGCCTGGAGTGTTAAGGGGGAGGGCACTGAAGCTTTCTTT
15 | TRBJ2-5 | TRBV16 | NA | NA | CASSQSGPPQETQYF | TGTGCCAGCAGCCAGTCCGGCCCACCACAAGAGACCCAGTACTTC
15 | TRBJ2-1 | TRBV30 | NA | TRBD2 | CAWSVGTSGYNEQFF | TGTGCCTGGAGTGTAGGGACTAGCGGCTACAATGAGCAGTTCTTC
13 | TRBJ1-5 | TRBV18 | NA | NA | CASSPLPNQPQHF | TGTGCCAGCTCACCACTCCCCAATCAGCCCCAGCATTTT
16 | TRBJ2-1 | TRBV6-4 | NA | TRBD1 | CASSDSVGQGNNEQFF | TGTGCCAGCAGTGACTCGGTAGGACAGGGAAACAATGAGCAGTTCTTC
13 | TRBJ1-2 | TRBV24-1 | NA | TRBD1 | CATSGTGVGGYTF | TGTGCCACCAGTGGAACAGGGGTGGGTGGCTACACCTTC
16 | TRBJ2-2 | TRBV27 | NA | NA | CASSYRERGNTGELFF | TGTGCCAGCAGTTATAGGGAGAGGGGAAACACCGGGGAGCTGTTTTTT
16 | TRBJ2-1 | TRBV11-2 | NA | TRBD1 | CASSWRPGQGPNEQFF | TGTGCCAGCAGCTGGAGACCGGGACAGGGGCCCAATGAGCAGTTCTTC
15 | TRBJ2-7 | TRBV7-6 | NA | TRBD1 | CASSLRTGGSYEQYF | TGTGCCAGCAGCTTACGTACAGGGGGCTCCTACGAGCAGTACTTC
15 | TRBJ1-1 | TRBV7-2 | once | NA | CASSFQGVGNTEAFF | TGTGCCAGCAGCTTCCAAGGGGTCGGGAACACTGAAGCTTTCTTT
16 | TRBJ1-1 | TRBV28 | NA | TRBD1 | CASSSRDRDWGTEAFF | TGTGCCAGCAGTTCCCGGGACAGGGATTGGGGGACTGAAGCTTTCTTT
14 | TRBJ1-2 | TRBV6-6 | NA | NA | CASSYSPGNYGYTF | TGTGCCAGCAGTTACTCTCCAGGGAACTATGGCTACACCTTC
15 | TRBJ1-2 | TRBV2 | NA | TRBD1 | CASSGTTGATGGYTF | TGTGCCAGCAGTGGGACGACAGGGGCAACGGGTGGCTACACCTTC
15 | TRBJ1-5 | TRBV2 | once | NA | CASKKEPSGNQPQHF | TGTGCCAGCAAGAAGGAGCCGAGTGGTAATCAGCCCCAGCATTTT
12 | TRBJ1-1 | TRBV12-3/TRBV12-4 | NA | NA | CASSSRVTEAFF | TGTGCCAGCAGTTCCAGGGTCACTGAAGCTTTCTTT
16 | TRBJ2-5 | TRBV28 | NA | NA | CASSLYDPGGEETQYF | TGTGCCAGCAGTTTATACGACCCCGGCGGAGAAGAGACCCAGTACTTC
13 | TRBJ1-1 | TRBV6-4 | NA | NA | CASSEGRNTEAFF | TGTGCCAGCAGTGAGGGGCGGAACACTGAAGCTTTCTTT
15 | TRBJ1-1 | TRBV6-5 | NA | TRBD1 | CASSLTGGRNTEAFF | TGTGCCAGCAGTTTGACAGGGGGCCGGAACACTGAAGCTTTCTTT
13 | TRBJ2-7 | TRBV5-6 | NA | NA | CASSADSRYEQYF | TGTGCCAGCAGCGCGGACAGTAGGTACGAGCAGTACTTC
13 | TRBJ2-2 | TRBV5-1 | NA | NA | CASSGDNTGELFF | TGCGCCAGCAGCGGGGATAACACCGGGGAGCTGTTTTTT
12 | TRBJ1-6 | TRBV7-2 | NA | NA | CASSRTDSPLHF | TGTGCCAGCAGCCGGACAGATTCACCCCTCCACTTT
18 | TRBJ1-6 | TRBV5-6 | NA | NA | CASSLHGVASSYNSPLHF | TGTGCCAGCAGCTTGCACGGGGTAGCCTCCTCCTATAATTCACCCCTCCACTTT
14 | TRBJ1-3 | TRBV18 | once | TRBD1 | CASSRDSLGDTIYF | TGTGCCAGCTCCCGGGACAGCCTTGGGGACACCATATATTTT
13 | TRBJ2-7 | TRBV15 | NA | NA | CATSRGQYYEQYF | TGTGCCACCAGCAGAGGTCAGTACTACGAGCAGTACTTC
14 | TRBJ2-1 | TRBV7-9 | NA | NA | CASSLEIKDGGQFF | TGTGCCAGCAGCTTAGAGATCAAAGACGGGGGGCAGTTCTTC
15 | TRBJ2-2 | TRBV9 | medium-sized | NA | CASSPTGVNTGELFF | TGTGCCAGCAGCCCCACGGGGGTAAACACCGGGGAGCTGTTTTTT
12 | TRBJ1-5 | TRBV28 | NA | NA | CASSLEYRAQHF | TGTGCCAGCAGTTTAGAGTATCGGGCCCAGCATTTT
15 | TRBJ1-2 | TRBV5-1 | NA | NA | CASSPAGSLNYGYTF | TGCGCCAGCAGCCCGGCGGGGTCCCTTAACTATGGCTACACCTTC
15 | TRBJ1-5 | TRBV7-2 | NA | NA | CASSLATDRWQPQHF | TGTGCCAGCAGCTTAGCGACAGACAGGTGGCAGCCCCAGCATTTT
15 | TRBJ2-2 | TRBV10-1 | NA | NA | CASSVGTENTGELFF | TGCGCCAGCAGTGTGGGGACGGAAAACACCGGGGAGCTGTTTTTT
14 | TRBJ1-2 | TRBV6-5 | NA | NA | CASSPQGSNIGYTF | TGTGCCAGCAGTCCCCAGGGGTCCAATATTGGCTACACCTTC
15 | TRBJ2-7 | TRBV6-5 | NA | TRBD1 | CASSYSLQGAYEQYF | TGTGCCAGCAGTTATTCTTTACAGGGGGCTTACGAGCAGTACTTC
11 | TRBJ1-1 | TRBV4-2 | NA | NA | CASSQAPEAFF | TGTGCCAGCAGCCAAGCCCCTGAAGCTTTCTTT
13 | TRBJ2-5 | TRBV7-2 | NA | TRBD2 | CASRRLASETQYF | TGTGCCAGCAGAAGACTAGCGTCGGAGACCCAGTACTTC
18 | TRBJ1-5 | TRBV28 | NA | TRBD1 | CASQWGQGVVGSNQPQHF | TGTGCCAGCCAATGGGGACAGGGAGTAGTTGGAAGCAATCAGCCCCAGCATTTT
11 | TRBJ2-3 | TRBV30 | NA | NA | CAWRGPDTQYF | TGTGCCTGGAGGGGGCCAGATACGCAGTATTTT
14 | TRBJ1-1 | TRBV7-2 | once | NA | CASSSPQVNTEAFF | TGTGCCAGCAGCTCACCCCAGGTGAACACTGAAGCTTTCTTT
14 | TRBJ2-7 | TRBV6-5 | NA | NA | CASRMGAASYEQYF | TGTGCCAGCAGGATGGGCGCAGCGTCCTACGAGCAGTACTTC
15 | TRBJ1-2 | TRBV19 | once | NA | CASSMVGGAAGGYTF | TGTGCCAGTAGTATGGTCGGGGGGGCAGCAGGAGGCTACACCTTC
15 | TRBJ2-7 | TRBV6-5 | NA | TRBD1 | CASSYLDRESYEQYF | TGTGCCAGCAGTTACTTGGACAGGGAGTCCTACGAGCAGTACTTC
16 | TRBJ2-6 | TRBV25-1 | NA | NA | CASSDPQGSGANVLTF | TGTGCCAGCAGTGATCCCCAGGGTTCTGGGGCCAACGTCCTGACTTTC